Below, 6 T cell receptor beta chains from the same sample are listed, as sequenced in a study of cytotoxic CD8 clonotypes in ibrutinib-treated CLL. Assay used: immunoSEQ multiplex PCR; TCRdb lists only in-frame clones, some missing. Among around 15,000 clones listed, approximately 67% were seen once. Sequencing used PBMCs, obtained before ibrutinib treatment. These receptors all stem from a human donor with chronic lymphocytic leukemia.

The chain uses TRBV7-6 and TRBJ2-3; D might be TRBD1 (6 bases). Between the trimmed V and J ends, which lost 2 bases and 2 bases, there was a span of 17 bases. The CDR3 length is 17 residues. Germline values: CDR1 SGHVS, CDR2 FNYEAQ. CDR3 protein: CASSLPLEGVSTDTQYF. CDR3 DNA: TGTGCCAGCAGCTTACCCCTAGAGGGGGTTTCCACAGATACGCAGTATTTT.

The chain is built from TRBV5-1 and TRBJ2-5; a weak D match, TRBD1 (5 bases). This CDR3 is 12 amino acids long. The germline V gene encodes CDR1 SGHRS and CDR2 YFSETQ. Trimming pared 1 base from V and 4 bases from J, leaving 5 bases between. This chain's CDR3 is CASSLRGETQYF. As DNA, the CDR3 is TGCGCCAGCAGCTTGAGGGGAGAGACCCAGTACTTC.

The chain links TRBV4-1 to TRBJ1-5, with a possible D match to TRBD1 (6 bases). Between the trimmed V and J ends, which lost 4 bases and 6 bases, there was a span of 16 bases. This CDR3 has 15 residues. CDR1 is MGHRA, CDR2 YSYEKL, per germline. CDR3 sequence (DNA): TGCGCCAGCAGCCGGAGCGGCAGGGGCGGTCAGCCCCAGCATTTT. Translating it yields CASSRSGRGGQPQHF.

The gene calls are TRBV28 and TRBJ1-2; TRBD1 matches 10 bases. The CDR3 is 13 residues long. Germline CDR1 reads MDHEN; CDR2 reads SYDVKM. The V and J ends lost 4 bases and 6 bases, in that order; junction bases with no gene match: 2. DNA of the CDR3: TGTGCCAGCAGTTCCGGGACAGGGGATGGCTACACCTTC. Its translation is CASSSGTGDGYTF.

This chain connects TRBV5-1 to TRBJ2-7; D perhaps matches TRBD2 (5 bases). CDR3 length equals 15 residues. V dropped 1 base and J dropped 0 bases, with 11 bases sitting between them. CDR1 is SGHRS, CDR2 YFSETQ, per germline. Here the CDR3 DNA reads TGCGCCAGCAGCTTGTCGGGGTCCAGCTCCTACGAGCAGTACTTC. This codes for CASSLSGSSSYEQYF. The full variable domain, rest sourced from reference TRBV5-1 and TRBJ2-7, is KAGVTQTPRYLIKTRGQQVTLSCSPISGHRSVSWYQQTPGQGLQFLFEYFSETQRNKGNFPGRFSGRQFSNSRSEMNVSTLELGDSALYLCASSLSGSSSYEQYFGPGTRLTVT.

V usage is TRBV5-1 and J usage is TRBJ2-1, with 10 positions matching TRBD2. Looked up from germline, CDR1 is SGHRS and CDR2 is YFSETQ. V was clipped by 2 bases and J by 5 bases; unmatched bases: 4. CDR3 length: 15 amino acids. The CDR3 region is CASSFELAGNNEQFF. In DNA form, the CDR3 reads TGCGCCAGCAGCTTTGAACTAGCGGGGAACAATGAGCAGTTCTTC.